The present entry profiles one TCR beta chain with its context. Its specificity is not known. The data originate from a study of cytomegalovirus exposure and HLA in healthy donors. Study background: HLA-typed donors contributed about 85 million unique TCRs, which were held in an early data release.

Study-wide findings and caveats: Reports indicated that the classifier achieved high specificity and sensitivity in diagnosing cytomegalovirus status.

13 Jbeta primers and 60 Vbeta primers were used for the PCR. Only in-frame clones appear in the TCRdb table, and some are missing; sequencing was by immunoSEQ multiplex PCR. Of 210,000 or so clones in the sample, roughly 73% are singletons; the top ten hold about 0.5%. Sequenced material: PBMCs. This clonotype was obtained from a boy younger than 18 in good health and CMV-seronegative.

This chain's CDR3 is CASSKEGGPHYEQYF. In nucleotides, the CDR3 is TGTGCCAGCAGCAAAGAAGGGGGACCACACTACGAGCAGTACTTC. This sequence joins TRBV7-9 and TRBJ2-7, with TRBD1 as a possible D gene (6 bases). CDR1 is SEHNR and CDR2 is FQNEAQ in the germline V gene (reference sequence). V shed 5 bases and J shed 3 bases, with 17 bases lying between them. This CDR3 is built from 15 residues.